This T cell receptor beta chain was recorded in a study of T-cell memory formation after mild COVID-19 (dated by TCRdb to 2020 to 2022). About the study as a whole: Most TCR sequence clusters were specific to one of the two donors. Two young, previously healthy adult volunteers, one female and one male, were included in the cohort. In a couple of donors, T-cell clones that expanded and contracted after mild COVID-19 were tracked by sequencing TCRalpha and TCRbeta repertoires over time. Study-level results and caveats: Only a couple of mild cases were covered by the study, and larger cohorts that include severe cases with pre-infection samples were considered necessary. SARS-CoV-2 specificity was not confirmed for the second-wave clones peaking on day 37. Some responding clones were detected in pre-infection memory, suggesting pre-existing cross-reactive memory T cells joined the SARS-CoV-2 response. Contracting CD4+ clones turned up mainly in the CM and EM memory subsets, whereas EMRA was where CD8+ clones were enriched. Balanced CD4/CD8 phenotypes were observed for clones contracting from day 15 to 85, whereas a bias towards CD4+ was observed for a second wave of clones expanding from day 15 to 37.

As for this clonotype: This clone's antigen is unknown. The record has no base qualities; no much larger clone is one base away.

Here V drops 3 bases and J drops 5 bases, and the junction holds 7 bases not matched to any gene. Sequences SGHNT (CDR1) and YYREEE (CDR2) are obtained from the germline V gene (reference sequence). The CDR3, cysteine through phenylalanine, is 14 amino acids long. The read is trimmed to its CDR3 DNA, 42 bases read in frame from base 1. The data were produced on an Illumina NovaSeq 6000. Using 5'RACE with constant-segment primers, TCRalpha and TCRbeta cDNA libraries were constructed, with sample barcodes and unique molecular identifiers added in the process. RNA was extracted from every sample with Trizol reagent. Libraries were amplified in two PCR steps, with a second sample barcode and Illumina TruSeq adapters added in the second step. Sequencing of the libraries was done on an Illumina NovaSeq, producing 2 x 150 bp paired-end reads. The paper's processing steps were these. Reads were demultiplexed and collapsed into UMI-guided consensus sequences with migec v1.2.7. With mixcr v2.1.11, UMI consensuses were aligned to TRA and TRB V and J templates and assembled into clonotypes. A clonotype was counted as expanded or contracted only if both edgeR and NoisET called the change significant, with noise models trained on biological replicates. For edgeR calls, the cutoffs were a false discovery rate-adjusted p below 0.01 and a log2 fold-change threshold of 1. As an exploratory analysis of dynamics, max-normalized trajectories of the 1000 most abundant clonotypes were examined by PCA with hierarchical clustering. The CD4 or CD8 phenotype of responding clones was assigned using the separately sequenced CD4+ and CD8+ repertoires. TCRdb reran the public reads through fastp at Q25 and MiXCR, keeping productive beta chains. Rows matching on CDR3 protein sequence are summarized as one entry with the most common DNA and genes. In this record, the V and J calls reflect TCRdb's handling and not the investigators' own analysis. The sample has under 450,000 distinct CDR3 sequences on record, 13% to 15% of them singletons. The top ten clonotypes cover around a fifth of the sample.

Ficoll-Paque density gradient centrifugation was used to isolate PBMCs. This receptor was taken from a man aged 18 to 30 who had mild COVID-19 (a few samples of this study predate the infection). The sample titles of this study are shuffled in the database, so cell type and time point are left out; the donor was told from shared clones. The material sequenced was PBMCs or a T cell subset sorted from them (not recorded which). The sequence joins TRBV5-4 to TRBJ2-5, and TRBD2 aligns with 7 junction nucleotides. The CDR3 region reads CASSSWGGRETQYF. Here is the DNA: TGTGCCAGCAGCTCTTGGGGGGGGAGGGAGACCCAGTACTTC.